This TCR beta chain was sequenced during a study of CXCR3-negative and CXCR3-positive naive CD8 T cells. UMI-labeled TRB cDNA libraries were prepared by 5' RACE. TCRdb reprocessed the 5' RACE reads, keeping one entry per CDR3 protein, no DNA. The table lists around 26,000 distinct CDR3 sequences. Naivety in CD8+ T cells corresponded to a CD45RO-CCR7+CD27+CD95- phenotype. Study-level findings and limits: CXCR3-positive naive cells had more hydrophobic TRB CDR3s than CXCR3-negative naive cells. TRB CDR3 properties were used to infer TCR strength, and surface CD5 was comparable between naive subsets.

In germline, CDR1 is MNHNS, CDR2 SASEGT. The CDR3 contains 11 residues. Comment on this clonotype: The target antigen is unknown.

The V call is TRBV6-1, the J call TRBJ2-1. This clonotype originated in a human donor in good health. Some clones in this sample may be carry-over from other donors' samples. Sample: naive CXCR3- CD8+ T cells from blood. Subset described: CD45RO-CCR7+CD27+CD95- naive CD8+ T cells lacking CXCR3 (TNR3-). CDR3 protein: CASKLVVEQFF.